This T cell receptor (beta chain) was recovered during a study of T cells in Graves' hyperthyroidism and ophthalmopathy. RNA transcripts served as the template for amplifying TCR beta CDR3 regions. The TCR CDR3 first-round RT-PCR relied on the HTBI primer set. TCRdb re-derived calls from the multiplex PCR reads in MiXCR, one entry per CDR3 protein. Of roughly 380,000 distinct CDR3 sequences in the sample, around an eighth are singletons; the top ten hold about a fifth. Patients were aged 18 to 65, had disease duration under 2 months, and had newly diagnosed hyperthyroidism. This clonotype was counted ten times or more. This TCR derives from a man aged 25-45 years with Graves' hyperthyroidism that later progressed to Graves' ophthalmopathy. Sequencing input: blood.

The CDR3 sequence: CASSQGSGGPYNEQFF. The CDR3 nucleotides are TGTGCCAGCAGCCAAGGTAGCGGGGGGCCCTACAATGAGCAGTTCTTC. This chain uses TRBV14 with TRBJ2-1; 10 bases align to TRBD2. V trimming: 1 base; J trimming: 2 bases; junction bases outside the gene matches: 2. Germline V lookup: CDR1 SGHDN, CDR2 FVKESK. CDR3 length: 16 amino acids.